This T cell receptor (beta chain) was recorded in a study of blood T cell repertoires in COVID-19 (dated by TCRdb to 2018 to 2021). Looking at the study overall: The collaborator samples originated in the United States, Italy and Spain and spanned the acute and convalescent phases of COVID-19. The material from the prospective study consisted of cDNA or gDNA derived from T cells, B-cell-depleted T cells, or PBMCs. The dataset comprised deeply sampled blood TCRbeta repertoires from subjects exposed to, actively infected with, or recovered from COVID-19. The repertoires were released in a freely available public database intended as a resource for research on the immune response to SARS-CoV-2. The samples were drawn from two sources: the first 160 participants of the ongoing ImmuneRACE study, and over 950 subjects contributed by 6 global collaborators. Nearly every sample came with metadata listing a de-identified subject ID, COVID-19 status, age in years and sex. Where available, HLA class I and class II types were obtained from metadata supplied by the sample provider rather than from assay-based typing. Results and caveats for the whole study, not just this receptor: How much clinical and demographic metadata was included differed by source and by participant, and the metadata was provided uncurated.

TCRbeta CDR3 regions were amplified from genomic DNA using the immunoSEQ Assay, a bias-controlled multiplex PCR. Processing in the source paper ran as follows. The number of nucleated cells in each sample was estimated from the amplification of reference gene primers within the assay. Sequence reads were collapsed and filtered to measure the absolute abundance of every unique TCRbeta CDR3 rearrangement. For each sample, productive Simpson clonality was calculated by taking the square root of Simpson's diversity index across productive rearrangements. In TCRdb, the immuneACCESS table is reduced to in-frame sequences with V and J assigned. These tables do not hold every clone; where another copy was compared, an unresolved V gene accounts for under half, and the others remain unexplained. V and J calls plus clone size are reproduced from that table; the DNA served to infer D and trimming. The sample table records around 140,000 clones; around 80% of these occur just once. The top ten constitute roughly a tenth of the sample.

Each collaborating institution followed its own protocols to collect whole blood in K2EDTA tubes. For TCRbeta analysis, collaborator samples were shipped as frozen whole blood, as isolated PBMCs, or as DNA extracted from either sample type. To note about this clone: There is no known antigen for this receptor. No base quality information exists; no much larger clone differs at one position.

The CDR3 has 15 amino acids, counting the end cysteine and phenylalanine. The read is trimmed to its CDR3 DNA, 45 bases read in frame from base 1. As encoded in the germline V gene, CDR1 is SGHDT while CDR2 is YYEEEE. Trimming takes 0 bases off V and 0 bases off J; junction bases not matched to a gene: 2. The specimen was peripheral blood. The TCR comes from a man in his sixties with active or convalescent COVID-19. This sequence uses TRBV5-6 and TRBJ1-1, and 7 junctional nucleotides match TRBD1. The DNA sequence is TGTGCCAGCAGCTTGGGGGGGACAGTGAACACTGAAGCTTTCTTT. Translated, it gives CASSLGGTVNTEAFF. When the CDR3 is completed using the reference TRBV5-6 and TRBJ1-1 genes on either side, the full variable domain is DAGVTQSPTHLIKTRGQQVTLRCSPKSGHDTVSWYQQALGQGPQFIFQYYEEEERQRGNFPDRFSGHQFPNYSSELNVNALLLGDSALYLCASSLGGTVNTEAFFGQGTRLTVV.